The present T cell receptor beta chain was sequenced within a study of cytomegalovirus exposure and HLA in healthy donors. The study, taken as a whole, reports: Several of the most significant clusters appeared, in a later analysis, to be linked to common viral pathogens. A link between a missense DCLRE1C variant and TCR beta V- and J-gene trimming emerged from a later analysis.

The V gene lost 0 bases and the J gene lost 4 bases, with 9 bases spanning the gap. The CDR3 length is 14 residues. Germline V lookup: CDR1 SGDLS, CDR2 YYNGEE. PCR used 60 Vbeta primers and 13 Jbeta primers. Study processing details: In a later analysis, of around 80 million unique beta chains, roughly 9.9 million appeared in at least two donors. TCRdb keeps only in-frame clones here, not all; method: immunoSEQ multiplex PCR. V and J calls and clone size are given by that table; D and trimming were obtained from the DNA. The sample records more than 85,000 clones, 75% to 80% being singletons. As concerns this clone: Its matching antigen is unknown.

The receptor was isolated from a woman aged 30 to 39 in good health and CMV-seronegative. The sequenced material came from PBMCs. The chain is built from TRBV9 and TRBJ2-3; a weak D match, TRBD2 (5 bases). The CDR3 DNA reads as TGTGCCAGCAGCGTAGGAGTCGGGGCAGATACGCAGTATTTT. Translated, it gives CASSVGVGADTQYF.